Below are 23 T cell receptor beta chains sequenced from a single sample in a study of beta chain features in type 1 diabetes. Study findings and constraints: Type 1 diabetes patients had TCRB CDR3s that were shorter (moderately but significantly so) in all four CD4+ subsets.

All of the isolated RNA was reverse transcribed, so expressed TCRB transcripts were sequenced. The assay was immunoSEQ multiplex PCR, and TCRdb's table has in-frame clones only and misses some. The table records 20,000 to 25,000 clones, 69% of them present only once. The antigens of these receptors remain unknown. Source material: Tregs from blood. The receptors originated from a man aged 18 to 35 with type 1 diabetes.

CDR3 sequence reads: CASSLAGTRGINEQFF. The CDR3 DNA follows: TGCGCCAGCAGCTTGGCCGGGACTAGGGGGATCAATGAGCAGTTCTTC. The chain uses TRBV5-1 and TRBJ2-1; 8 nucleotides line up with TRBD2. The CDR3 extends over 16 amino acids. The germline V gene encodes CDR1 SGHRS and CDR2 YFSETQ. The V gene end was trimmed by 0 bases and the J gene end by 6 bases; junction bases not matched to a gene: 8.

The V call is TRBV9, the J call TRBJ1-6; possible D gene TRBD1, 5 bases. This CDR3 spans 13 amino acids. Trimming cost V 7 bases and J 4 bases, with 9 bases left between them. Germline V gene sequence: CDR1 SGDLS, CDR2 YYNGEE. The CDR3 DNA sequence: TGTGCCAGCCGCCGACAGTATAATTCACCCCTCCACTTT. Protein sequence: CASRRQYNSPLHF.

This clone was seen only a few times. This chain uses TRBV7-7 with TRBJ1-1, with 7 bases matching TRBD1. Per germline, CDR1 SSHAT and CDR2 FNYEAQ (reference sequence). With V trimmed by 5 bases and J by 5 bases, 5 bases remained unmatched. The CDR3 has 13 residues. CDR3 nucleotides: TGTGCCAGCAGCCCACAGGGACAGACTGAAGCTTTCTTT. As protein: CASSPQGQTEAFF. Filled out from reference TRBV7-7 and TRBJ1-1, the complete variable domain reads GAGVSQSPRYKVTKRGQDVTLRCDPISSHATLYWYQQALGQGPEFLTYFNYEAQPDKSGLPSDRFSAERPEGSISTLTIQRTEQRDSAMYRCASSPQGQTEAFFGQGTRLTVV.

CDR3 DNA: TGTGCCAGCAGCTTAGGCCGGGACAGGGCCTACGAGCAGTACTTC. It specifies CASSLGRDRAYEQYF. The chain has TRBV7-2 and TRBJ2-7; 9 bases fit TRBD1. Trimming cost V 1 base and J 2 bases; bases outside gene matches: 3. The germline V gene encodes CDR1 SGHTA and CDR2 FQGNSA. This CDR3 is 15 amino acids long.

Worth noting for this clone: Other DNA sequences in the same sample also yield this CDR3. CDR3 protein: CAISGGLAGVNEQFF. In nucleotides, the CDR3 is TGTGCCATCAGTGGCGGACTAGCGGGCGTCAATGAGCAGTTCTTC. The chain joins TRBV10-3 to TRBJ2-1; 11 bases are a match to TRBD2. The CDR3 length is 15 residues. V lost 4 bases and J lost 6; bases outside the gene matches: 5. The germline V gene has CDR1 ENHRY and CDR2 SYGVKD.

This clone showed up just once. This CDR3 reads CASVRGVGYGYTF. As DNA, the CDR3 is TGTGCCAGCGTTCGCGGGGTGGGGTATGGCTACACCTTC. This sequence joins TRBV6-6 and TRBJ1-2; D not certain. The CDR3 runs to 13 residues. Trimming removed 8 bases from V and 5 bases from J, with 15 bases in between. Germline assignment: CDR1 MNHNY and CDR2 SVGAGI (reference sequence).

The V and J genes are TRBV28 and TRBJ2-2; no reliable D call. This CDR3 has 17 residues. Germline CDR1 and CDR2: MDHEN and SYDVKM. Trimming pared 6 bases from V and 4 bases from J, leaving 21 bases between. In DNA form, the CDR3 reads TGTGCCAGCAGCCGAAACCCCCGTCGCGGCTCCACCGGGGAGCTGTTTTTT. Translation gives CASSRNPRRGSTGELFF.

This chain connects TRBV2 to TRBJ2-5; a possible D gene is TRBD1 (5 bases). Germline CDR1 is SNHLY and CDR2 is FYNNEI. Trimming pared 6 bases from V and 7 bases from J, leaving 12 bases between. The CDR3 loop spans 12 amino acids. Here the CDR3 DNA reads TGTGCCAGCAGGATTACCCAGGGGACCCAGTACTTC. Translation gives CASRITQGTQYF.

The CDR3 DNA follows: TGTGCCAGCTCATCCGGACAGGGGAGGGAAGGCACTGAAGCTTTCTTT. Translated: CASSSGQGREGTEAFF. The chain recombines TRBV18 with TRBJ1-1, with 9 bases aligning to TRBD1. V gave up 5 bases and J gave up 4 bases; unmatched junction bases: 11. The V gene's germline CDR1 is KGHSH and CDR2 LQKENI. The CDR3 loop spans 16 amino acids. Variable domain in full (rest from reference TRBV18 and TRBJ1-1): NAGVMQNPRHLVRRRGQEARLRCSPMKGHSHVYWYRQLPEEGLKFMVYLQKENIIDESGMPKERFSAEFPKEGPSILRIQQVVRGDSAAYFCASSSGQGREGTEAFFGQGTRLTVV.

CDR3 sequence reads: CAWSTWTSGYNEQFF. DNA for the CDR3: TGTGCCTGGAGTACCTGGACTAGCGGTTACAATGAGCAGTTCTTC. V usage is TRBV30 and J usage is TRBJ2-1, with TRBD2 matching 10 bases. The V gene's germline CDR1 is GTSNPN and CDR2 SVGIG (reference sequence). CDR3 size: 15 residues. Trimming took 2 bases from V and 4 from J; bases not matched to a gene: 5.

The rearrangement joins TRBV29-1 to TRBJ2-2; possible D gene TRBD1, 6 bases. The CDR3 runs to 13 residues. Germline-derived CDR1 and CDR2 are SQVTM and ANQGSEA. V lost 4 bases and J 7 bases, leaving 13 bases between the germline ends. CDR3 DNA sequence: TGCAGCGTTGGTCAGGGGTGGGTCGGGGAGCTGTTTTTT. This gives the protein CSVGQGWVGELFF.

The chain joins TRBV5-1 to TRBJ2-5; D possibly corresponds to TRBD1 (6 bases). V lost 4 bases to trimming and J lost 5 bases, with 18 bases between them. Looked up from germline, CDR1 is SGHRS and CDR2 is YFSETQ. The length of the CDR3 is 15 residues. DNA for the CDR3: TGCGCCAGCAGCCAAACGGGACAAGCCTTTGAGACCCAGTACTTC. As protein: CASSQTGQAFETQYF.

This clone was observed a handful of times. The chain carries TRBV20-1 and TRBJ2-1; D is unclear. Germline-derived CDR1 and CDR2 are DFQATT and SNEGSKA (reference sequence). The CDR3 runs 10 residues. V lost 6 bases and J lost 10, with 10 bases in between. CDR3 bases: TGCAGTGCCTCAGTGCGGGAGCAGTTCTTC. Its translation is CSASVREQFF.

This chain links TRBV18 with TRBJ2-6; D is uncertain. The V end lost 4 bases, the J end lost 4 bases, and 8 bases lay between the germline ends. Germline-derived CDR1 and CDR2 are KGHSH and LQKENI. The CDR3 extends over 14 amino acids. The CDR3 reads CASSLESGANVLTF. DNA for the CDR3: TGTGCCAGCTCACTCGAGTCGGGGGCCAACGTCCTGACTTTC.

Comments on this clone: The junction does not match germline at one end; this may be a read error. V gene TRBV5-1 combines with J gene TRBJ2-1; D is possibly TRBD2 (5 bases). Germline V CDR1 and CDR2: SGHRS, YFSETQ. The CDR3 consists of 14 residues. The CDR3: CANSLEVRGGEQFF. The CDR3, as DNA: TGCGCCAACAGCTTGGAGGTGCGCGGCGGTGAGCAGTTCTTC.

This chain links TRBV25-1 with TRBJ2-6; no firm D call. CDR3 length: 15 residues. The germline CDR1 and CDR2 sequences are MGHDK and SYGVNS. The V gene lost 1 base and the J gene lost 0 bases, with 4 bases spanning the gap. The CDR3 protein is CASSESGSGANVLTF. The DNA of the CDR3 is TGTGCCAGCAGTGAATCGGGCTCTGGGGCCAACGTCCTGACTTTC.

The chain recombines TRBV18 with TRBJ2-7; possible D gene TRBD1, 6 bases. CDR1 is KGHSH and CDR2 is LQKENI in the germline V gene. This CDR3 comprises 14 residues. Trimming cost V 6 bases and J 5 bases, with 17 bases left between them. CDR3 in DNA: TGTGCCAGCTCCCAACTTGAAGGGACAAACGAGCAGTACTTC. It encodes CASSQLEGTNEQYF. The whole variable domain, filled in from reference TRBV18 and TRBJ2-7, reads NAGVMQNPRHLVRRRGQEARLRCSPMKGHSHVYWYRQLPEEGLKFMVYLQKENIIDESGMPKERFSAEFPKEGPSILRIQQVVRGDSAAYFCASSQLEGTNEQYFGPGTRLTVT.

This chain joins TRBV7-2 and TRBJ2-2; TRBD1 matches 7 bases. V shed 2 bases and J 1 base; nucleotides not matched to a gene: 1. Germline CDR1 and CDR2: SGHTA and FQGNSA. The CDR3 is 15 residues long. The CDR3 DNA reads as TGTGCCAGCAGCTTAAACAGGGGGAACACCGGGGAGCTGTTTTTT. Its protein product is CASSLNRGNTGELFF.

The table lists this clone with a few counts. The CDR3 region is CASSDRRLGKAFF. As DNA, the CDR3 is TGTGCCAGTAGTGATCGACGGCTCGGGAAAGCTTTCTTT. This chain links TRBV19 with TRBJ1-1; D ambiguous. Germline lookup yields CDR1 LNHDA and CDR2 SQIVND (reference sequence). The CDR3 sequence is 13 residues long. Trimming cost V 5 bases and J 9 bases, with 16 bases left between them.

With respect to this clone: One junction end does not reproduce the germline sequence, and a read error may be involved. The chain carries TRBV28 and TRBJ1-2; 8 nucleotides align to TRBD1. Germline CDR1 MDHEN, CDR2 SYDVKM. The CDR3 runs to 14 residues. The CDR3 is CASSTRDRLYGHTF. The CDR3 nucleotides are TGTGCCAGCAGTACCCGGGACAGGCTCTATGGCCACACCTTC.

The chain recombines TRBV18 with TRBJ2-7, with 9 nucleotides matching TRBD1. Germline CDR1 and CDR2: KGHSH and LQKENI. V lost 4 bases to trimming and J lost 2 bases; unmatched junction nucleotides: 6. This CDR3 has 15 residues. CDR3 nucleotide sequence: TGTGCCAGCTCACAGGGGACAGGGTATACCTACGAGCAGTACTTC. Its translation: CASSQGTGYTYEQYF. The whole variable domain, remainder taken from reference TRBV18 and TRBJ2-7, is NAGVMQNPRHLVRRRGQEARLRCSPMKGHSHVYWYRQLPEEGLKFMVYLQKENIIDESGMPKERFSAEFPKEGPSILRIQQVVRGDSAAYFCASSQGTGYTYEQYFGPGTRLTVT.

This clone was seen a handful of times. The chain couples TRBV7-2 to TRBJ1-4; 8 bases are shared with TRBD1. This CDR3 has 15 amino acids. Trimming cost V 7 bases and J 6 bases; bases outside gene matches: 10. From germline, CDR1 is SGHTA and CDR2 FQGNSA. DNA of the CDR3: TGTGCCAGCACCCCCGGACAGGGTTGGGATGAAAAACTGTTTTTT. Residues: CASTPGQGWDEKLFF.

The J gene is TRBJ1-2, the V gene TRBV5-1; perhaps TRBD1 as D (5 bases). The germline gives CDR1 SGHRS, CDR2 YFSETQ. This CDR3 spans 16 amino acids. V lost 1 base and J lost 3, with 16 bases in between. The CDR3 spells CASSLSRAGRDYGYTF. The CDR3 nucleotides are TGCGCCAGCAGCTTGTCGAGGGCAGGGAGGGACTATGGCTACACCTTC. The variable domain in full, completed from reference TRBV5-1 and TRBJ1-2, reads KAGVTQTPRYLIKTRGQQVTLSCSPISGHRSVSWYQQTPGQGLQFLFEYFSETQRNKGNFPGRFSGRQFSNSRSEMNVSTLELGDSALYLCASSLSRAGRDYGYTFGSGTRLTVV.